This TCR beta chain was obtained from a study of technical replicates of blood from a handful of donors. Assay: immunoSEQ multiplex PCR; the TCRdb copy retains only in-frame clones and omits some. Of approximately 97,000 clones in the sample, approximately 96% were seen once. The CDR3 extends over 14 amino acids. The germline V gene encodes CDR1 MDHEN and CDR2 SYDVKM. V gave up 6 bases and J gave up 4 bases; unmatched junction bases: 7. Sequenced material: T cells isolated from PBMCs. This receptor was identified in a human donor in good health. This rearrangement joins TRBV28 to TRBJ1-2; 8 nucleotides align to TRBD1. The CDR3 region is CASRPTGGVYGYTF. In DNA, the CDR3 is TGTGCCAGCAGGCCAACAGGGGGGGTCTATGGCTACACCTTC.